Following are 27 T cell receptor beta chains from one sample sequenced in a study of cytomegalovirus exposure and HLA in healthy donors. The PCR ran on 60 Vbeta and 13 Jbeta primers. Libraries were prepared by immunoSEQ multiplex PCR; TCRdb keeps only in-frame clonotypes and omits some of them. The table has fewer than 250,000 clones, around 79% seen once. The sample consisted of PBMCs. The source is a male donor in good health and CMV-seronegative.

The gene calls are TRBV27 and TRBJ2-7; D possibly corresponds to TRBD2 (6 bases). Germline CDR1 MNHEY, CDR2 SMNVEV (reference sequence). CDR3 size: 15 residues. Trimming took off 4 bases at V and 7 bases at J, with 20 bases between the two ends. In nucleotides, the CDR3 is TGTGCCAGCAGTTCCCAAGGAGGGAACACGGGGGAGCAGTACTTC. This encodes CASSSQGGNTGEQYF.

The table lists this clone with a few counts. In DNA form, the CDR3 reads TGTGCCTCGCTGGGGGACATATACACAGATACGCAGTATTTT. Protein: CASLGDIYTDTQYF. The chain recombines TRBV30 with TRBJ2-3; a weak D match, TRBD1 (6 bases). The germline V and J ends were trimmed by 7 bases and 2 bases, with 16 bases remaining between them. The CDR3 is made up of 14 amino acids. Germline V gene sequence: CDR1 GTSNPN, CDR2 SVGIG (reference sequence).

The sample holds a few counts of this clone. J is TRBJ2-2 and V is TRBV5-1, with 10 nucleotides matching TRBD1. CDR1 and CDR2 from the germline V gene are SGHRS and YFSETQ. V shed 4 bases, J shed 7 bases, and the junction held 4 bases outside the gene matches. This CDR3 region has 14 residues. The CDR3 sequence is CASSLDRGHGELFF. In nucleotides, the CDR3 is TGCGCCAGCAGCCTAGACAGGGGGCACGGGGAGCTGTTTTTT.

The chain combines TRBV23-1 with TRBJ2-2; D is possibly TRBD1 (6 bases). TRBV23-1 is labeled an ORF, and its function is uncertain. V was shortened by 0 bases and J by 6 bases, with 11 bases between the two germline ends. The CDR3 loop spans 15 amino acids. The DNA for the CDR3 is TGCGCCAGCAGTCAATCGCAGACAGGCGCCGGGGAGCTGTTTTTT. Translated: CASSQSQTGAGELFF.

This clone was seen more than once but under ten times. The CDR3 is CASSLYRGGALRSGANVLTF. The CDR3 region has the DNA TGTGCCAGCAGTTTGTATAGAGGGGGCGCTTTACGCTCTGGGGCCAACGTCCTGACTTTC. The V and J genes are TRBV28 and TRBJ2-6; 7 bases match TRBD1. V gave up 3 bases and J gave up 0 bases; unmatched junction bases: 14. Germline CDR1 is MDHEN and CDR2 is SYDVKM. This CDR3 has 20 amino acids.

The CDR3 spells CASSLRVAQLSPHEQFF. CDR3 DNA: TGTGCCAGCAGCTTACGGGTAGCCCAGTTGTCTCCTCATGAGCAGTTCTTC. This chain uses TRBV7-6 with TRBJ2-1; D is ambiguous. The CDR3 has 17 residues. The germline V gene has CDR1 SGHVS and CDR2 FNYEAQ. Trimming removed 2 bases at V and 8 bases at J, with 22 bases between.

A word on this clone: One junction end disagrees with the germline gene, perhaps due to a read error. This CDR3 is also generated by other DNA sequences in the sample. This rearrangement joins TRBV27 to TRBJ1-1, with a possible D match to TRBD1 (5 bases). The CDR3 consists of 15 residues. CDR1 and CDR2 from the germline V gene are MNHEY and SMNVEV (reference sequence). The DNA for the CDR3 is TGTGCCAGCAGTTTATATTGGCAGGGAGGAACTGAGGCTTTCTTT. It translates to CASSLYWQGGTEAFF.

This clone was counted a few times. V and J are TRBV27 and TRBJ1-1, with 10 nucleotides matching TRBD1. This CDR3 spans 16 amino acids. The ends lost 5 bases at V and 1 base at J; junction bases unmatched: 7. The V gene's germline CDR1 is MNHEY and CDR2 SMNVEV (reference sequence). The CDR3 DNA follows: TGTGCCAGCAGTCCACGACAGGGGGCGACGAACACTGAAGCTTTCTTT. Amino acids: CASSPRQGATNTEAFF.

The J gene is TRBJ1-5, the V gene TRBV5-5; possible D gene TRBD1, 5 bases. The CDR3 sequence is 15 residues long. Per the germline V gene, CDR1 is SGHKS and CDR2 is YYEKEE (reference sequence). Between the trimmed V and J ends, which lost 0 bases and 2 bases, there was a span of 9 bases. CDR3 amino acids: CASSLEGGGNQPQHF. CDR3 bases: TGTGCCAGCAGCTTGGAGGGAGGGGGCAATCAGCCCCAGCATTTT.

The chain is built from TRBV19 and TRBJ1-5, with 10 bases matching TRBD1. CDR3 length: 20 amino acids. V lost 0 bases and J lost 0; bases outside the gene matches: 11. Looked up from germline, CDR1 is LNHDA and CDR2 is SQIVND (reference sequence). CDR3 sequence: CASSIDSGQGLVNSNQPQHF. CDR3 DNA: TGTGCCAGTAGTATAGATTCGGGACAGGGGTTGGTGAATAGCAATCAGCCCCAGCATTTT. Looking up the rest from reference TRBV19 and TRBJ1-5 gives the full variable domain: DGGITQSPKYLFRKEGQNVTLSCEQNLNHDAMYWYRQDPGQGLRLIYYSQIVNDFQKGDIAEGYSVSREKKESFPLTVTSAQKNPTAFYLCASSIDSGQGLVNSNQPQHFGDGTRLSIL.

This clone showed up just once. The V and J genes are TRBV11-3 and TRBJ2-7; TRBD1 might be the D (6 bases). The germline gives CDR1 SGHNT, CDR2 YENEEA. With 1 base removed from V and 7 bases from J, the gap between germline ends came to 17 bases. The CDR3 consists of 15 residues. This CDR3 reads CASSLGSGKGEEQYF. In DNA form, the CDR3 reads TGTGCCAGCAGCTTAGGAAGCGGTAAGGGGGAGGAGCAGTACTTC.

This chain joins TRBV28 and TRBJ1-2, with D maybe TRBD1 (5 bases). Per the germline V gene, CDR1 is MDHEN and CDR2 is SYDVKM. The V end lost 4 bases, the J end lost 6 bases, and 9 bases lay between the germline ends. There are 12 residues in the CDR3. Written as DNA, the CDR3 is TGTGCCAGCAGTTCACGGACACATGGCTACACCTTC. This gives the protein CASSSRTHGYTF.

The chain joins TRBV4-3 to TRBJ1-5; 9 bases are a match to TRBD1. Germline assignment: CDR1 LGHNA and CDR2 YSLEER. The ends lost 1 base at V and 0 bases at J; junction bases unmatched: 1. There are 16 residues in the CDR3. Written as DNA, the CDR3 is TGCGCCAGCAGCCAAGGGACAGGGGATAGCAATCAGCCCCAGCATTTT. It translates to CASSQGTGDSNQPQHF.

This clone showed up just once. The chain joins TRBV9 to TRBJ2-2, with 9 nucleotides matching TRBD2. V was pared by 4 bases and J by 4 bases, with 11 bases of the junction left unmatched. CDR3 length equals 17 residues. The V gene's germline CDR1 is SGDLS and CDR2 YYNGEE. CDR3 in DNA: TGTGCCAGCAGCTTTCTGGCAGCGGGAGGAGGCACCGGGGAGCTGTTTTTT. Translating gives CASSFLAAGGGTGELFF.

The chain uses TRBV27 and TRBJ2-4; possibly TRBD2 for D (7 bases). Per germline, CDR1 MNHEY and CDR2 SMNVEV (reference sequence). Trimming stripped 8 bases from V and 7 bases from J, with 21 bases between. The CDR3 contains 15 residues. The CDR3 bases are TGTGCCAGCTCGAGGGGGGGAGGGCCCTCGAACATTCAGTACTTC. It encodes CASSRGGGPSNIQYF.

The V gene is TRBV27, the J gene TRBJ2-1, with D perhaps matching TRBD2 (6 bases). Per the germline V gene, CDR1 is MNHEY and CDR2 is SMNVEV (reference sequence). The CDR3 is 14 residues long. Trimming shortened V by 5 bases and J by 6 bases, and 14 bases separated the two germline ends. The CDR3 loop reads CASSPGGGINEQFF. The CDR3 DNA is TGTGCCAGCAGTCCCGGTGGGGGGATCAATGAGCAGTTCTTC.

The chain uses TRBV18 and TRBJ1-5; the match to TRBD1 covers 12 bases. With V trimmed by 2 bases and J by 8 bases, 4 bases remained unmatched. CDR3 size: 15 residues. CDR1 and CDR2 from the germline V gene are KGHSH and LQKENI. This CDR3 is CASSPGTGGAEPQHF. DNA of the CDR3: TGTGCCAGCTCACCAGGGACAGGGGGCGCCGAGCCCCAGCATTTT.

This rearrangement joins TRBV4-3 to TRBJ2-7, with 9 bases matching TRBD2. V gave up 1 base and J gave up 2 bases; unmatched junction bases: 3. There are 15 residues in the CDR3. Germline CDR1 and CDR2: LGHNA and YSLEER. CDR3 loop: CASSQVSGGTYEQYF. The CDR3 bases are TGCGCCAGCAGCCAAGTCAGCGGGGGGACCTACGAGCAGTACTTC.

This chain links TRBV15 with TRBJ2-1, with D possibly TRBD2 on 5 matching bases. CDR3 length: 16 amino acids. Trimming removed 6 bases from V and 4 bases from J, with 19 bases in between. Germline V gene sequence: CDR1 LNHNV, CDR2 YYDKDF (reference sequence). The DNA of the CDR3 is TGTGCCACCAGTGGCAGTGGGCGGGTGACATACAATGAGCAGTTCTTC. It is translated as CATSGSGRVTYNEQFF.

The chain employs TRBV6-5 and TRBJ2-7, with 11 bases fitting TRBD1. With 6 bases clipped from V and 3 bases from J, the junction kept 7 bases outside the gene matches. CDR1 is MNHEY, CDR2 SVGAGI, per germline. CDR3 length: 15 residues. Here the CDR3 reads CASSPRTGGYYEQYF. The CDR3 DNA follows: TGTGCCAGCAGCCCCCGGACAGGGGGCTACTACGAGCAGTACTTC.

The chain has TRBV5-4 and TRBJ2-1, with TRBD2 matching over 7 bases. With 6 bases clipped from V and 7 bases from J, the junction kept 19 bases outside the gene matches. Germline values: CDR1 SGHNT, CDR2 YYREEE (reference sequence). The CDR3 loop spans 17 amino acids. The CDR3 DNA follows: TGTGCCAGCAACCCTTCCGGTGGGGGGGAGATTCGGAATGAGCAGTTCTTC. It encodes CASNPSGGGEIRNEQFF.

The chain employs TRBV7-6 and TRBJ1-5; D might be TRBD1 (6 bases). The germline V gene has CDR1 SGHVS and CDR2 FNYEAQ. This CDR3 region has 16 residues. Trimming took 3 bases from V and 2 from J, leaving 14 bases between them. The CDR3 sequence: CASSLEVQGGNQPQHF. The CDR3 DNA reads as TGTGCCAGCAGCTTGGAGGTACAGGGAGGCAATCAGCCCCAGCATTTT. Supplemented by reference TRBV7-6 and TRBJ1-5, the full variable domain reads GAGVSQSPRYKVTKRGQDVALRCDPISGHVSLYWYRQALGQGPEFLTYFNYEAQQDKSGLPNDRFSAERPEGSISTLTIQRTEQRDSAMYRCASSLEVQGGNQPQHFGDGTRLSIL.

The chain carries TRBV27 and TRBJ1-2; 8 nucleotides line up with TRBD1. J lost 4 bases, V lost 6 bases, and 7 bases had no gene match. The V gene's germline CDR1 is MNHEY and CDR2 SMNVEV (reference sequence). The CDR3 is made up of 14 amino acids. The CDR3 loop is CASSPQGGLYGYTF. In DNA, the CDR3 is TGTGCCAGCAGCCCACAGGGGGGACTCTATGGCTACACCTTC.

In this sample, this clone turned up a few times. The chain combines TRBV10-2 with TRBJ1-2, with D possibly TRBD1 on 5 matching bases. The CDR3 is 12 amino acids. V gave up 11 bases and J gave up 2 bases, with 12 bases separating them. From germline, CDR1 is WSHSY and CDR2 SAAADI. The CDR3 DNA sequence: TGCGCCGCCCTGGGGGGGAACTATGGCTACACCTTC. Protein sequence: CAALGGNYGYTF.

V is TRBV4-2 and J is TRBJ1-1, with 7 bases identical to TRBD1. The CDR3 loop spans 14 amino acids. Germline CDR1 and CDR2: LGHNA and YNFKEQ. V trimming: 2 bases; J trimming: 8 bases; junction bases outside the gene matches: 8. In DNA form, the CDR3 reads TGTGCCAGCAGCCAACCCGGGGACAGCGAGGAAGCTTTCTTT. It specifies CASSQPGDSEEAFF.

This clone was seen a handful of times. The chain couples TRBV5-1 to TRBJ1-2; 7 nucleotides agree with TRBD1. This CDR3 spans 15 amino acids. The germline V gene has CDR1 SGHRS and CDR2 YFSETQ. V shed 4 bases, J shed 5 bases, and the junction held 11 bases outside the gene matches. CDR3 in amino acids: CASSIRDSKIYGYTF. As DNA, the CDR3 is TGCGCCAGCAGCATCCGGGACAGCAAAATTTATGGCTACACCTTC.

The chain combines TRBV5-1 with TRBJ2-1, with TRBD2 identical over 15 bases. After removal of 3 bases from V and 7 bases from J, the junction contained 5 bases not matched to a gene. CDR3 length: 16 amino acids. Per the germline V gene, CDR1 is SGHRS and CDR2 is YFSETQ. The CDR3, as DNA: TGCGCCAGCAGCTGGGGACTAGCGGGGGGAGATAATGAGCAGTTCTTC. It is translated as CASSWGLAGGDNEQFF.